These T cell receptor beta chains were read from a single sample in a study of T-cell memory formation after mild COVID-19. Each CDR3 protein is one row after TCRdb ran MiXCR on the 5' RACE reads. The repertoire consists of 450,000 to 650,000 distinct CDR3 sequences, with around 21% occurring once and the leading ten covering around an eighth. Sequencing was performed on PBMCs or a T cell subset sorted from them (not recorded which). The source of these receptors is an adult woman who had mild COVID-19 (a few samples of this study predate the infection). Cell type and time point are not known. Both conserved end residues are part of each CDR3. The order of the fields is D gene, clone size, V gene, J gene, CDR3 DNA, CDR3 protein. A D gene is named only where the DNA matches it firmly. Not every row has a clone size; where given, it reads once, few, many or a size class.

d_call: .
clone_size: few
v_call: TRBV5-1
j_call: TRBJ1-5
cdr3_nt: TGCGCCAGCCCCAAGGCCTCCCCCCCGTCTTGGCCCCAGCATTTT
cdr3_aa: CASPKASPPSWPQHF

d_call: TRBD2
clone_size: few
v_call: TRBV5-1
j_call: TRBJ2-1
cdr3_nt: TGCGCCAGCAGTCCCCTCCCGGGACTATACAATGAGCAGTTCTTC
cdr3_aa: CASSPLPGLYNEQFF

d_call: .
clone_size: many
v_call: TRBV4-3
j_call: TRBJ2-3
cdr3_nt: TGCGCCAGCAGCCCCGCACCTTTGGGGGCGCAACCAGATACGCAGTATTTT
cdr3_aa: CASSPAPLGAQPDTQYF

d_call: .
clone_size: .
v_call: TRBV19
j_call: TRBJ1-5
cdr3_nt: TGTGCCAGTAGTATAGATTCAGGAGCGCCCAATCAGCCCCAGCATTTT
cdr3_aa: CASSIDSGAPNQPQHF

d_call: TRBD2
clone_size: many
v_call: TRBV5-1
j_call: TRBJ2-1
cdr3_nt: TGCGCCAGCAGCCTACGGGGGGGGCAGAGGTACAATGAGCAGTTCTTC
cdr3_aa: CASSLRGGQRYNEQFF

d_call: .
clone_size: few
v_call: TRBV2
j_call: TRBJ1-1
cdr3_nt: TGTGCCAGCAGTGAAGACAGGAAGAACACTGAAGCTTTCTTT
cdr3_aa: CASSEDRKNTEAFF

d_call: TRBD1
clone_size: .
v_call: TRBV15
j_call: TRBJ1-2
cdr3_nt: TGTGCCACCAGACCCGAAGGGGGCGGCAACTATGGCTACACCTTC
cdr3_aa: CATRPEGGGNYGYTF

d_call: .
clone_size: .
v_call: TRBV7-9
j_call: TRBJ2-4
cdr3_nt: TGTGCCAGCAGCTTAGGCCCAGCGGGAAACATTCAGTACTTC
cdr3_aa: CASSLGPAGNIQYF

d_call: TRBD1
clone_size: .
v_call: TRBV5-1
j_call: TRBJ1-2
cdr3_nt: TGCGCCAGCAGCGTCACCGGGACAGGGGAAAACTATGGCTACACCTTC
cdr3_aa: CASSVTGTGENYGYTF

d_call: TRBD2
clone_size: .
v_call: TRBV7-9
j_call: TRBJ2-5
cdr3_nt: TGTGCCAGCAGCTCTAGCGGGAGCCGTCAAGAGACCCAGTACTTC
cdr3_aa: CASSSSGSRQETQYF

d_call: .
clone_size: .
v_call: TRBV4-1
j_call: TRBJ2-7
cdr3_nt: TGCGCCAGCAGCCAAGATGGGGCGGCGAGCTCCTACGAGCAGTACTTC
cdr3_aa: CASSQDGAASSYEQYF

d_call: .
clone_size: .
v_call: TRBV7-3
j_call: TRBJ2-7
cdr3_nt: TGTGCCAGCAGCGTAGACAGTTCCACCTACGAGCAGTACTTC
cdr3_aa: CASSVDSSTYEQYF

d_call: TRBD1
clone_size: few
v_call: TRBV12-3/TRBV12-4
j_call: TRBJ2-2
cdr3_nt: TGTGCCAGCAGCTCGACAGGGGGGGAGCTGTTTTTT
cdr3_aa: CASSSTGGELFF

d_call: TRBD2
clone_size: .
v_call: TRBV6-6
j_call: TRBJ2-3
cdr3_nt: TGTGCCAGCAGTGGGAGGGACTATTCAGATACGCAGTATTTT
cdr3_aa: CASSGRDYSDTQYF

d_call: TRBD2
clone_size: once
v_call: TRBV7-2
j_call: TRBJ2-1
cdr3_nt: TGTGCCAGCAGCTTAGGAGCGGGAGGGCCCAATGAGCAGTTCTTC
cdr3_aa: CASSLGAGGPNEQFF

d_call: .
clone_size: .
v_call: TRBV30
j_call: TRBJ1-2
cdr3_nt: TGTGCCTGGACCGCCGGATTACTGACGAACTATGGCTACACCTTC
cdr3_aa: CAWTAGLLTNYGYTF

d_call: .
clone_size: few
v_call: TRBV5-1
j_call: TRBJ2-4
cdr3_nt: TGCGCCAGCACCAAGGACCTAGCCAAAAACATTCAGTACTTC
cdr3_aa: CASTKDLAKNIQYF

d_call: TRBD2
clone_size: few
v_call: TRBV6-2/TRBV6-3
j_call: TRBJ2-3
cdr3_nt: TGTGCCAGCAGTCGACTAGCGGGCGACACAGATACGCAGTATTTT
cdr3_aa: CASSRLAGDTDTQYF

d_call: .
clone_size: few
v_call: TRBV7-8
j_call: TRBJ2-1
cdr3_nt: TGTGCCAGCAGCTTAGCACAGCTTCTGCCTAATGAGCAGTTCTTC
cdr3_aa: CASSLAQLLPNEQFF

d_call: .
clone_size: few
v_call: TRBV25-1
j_call: TRBJ2-7
cdr3_nt: TGTGCCAGCAGGAGGGGACACCCTTCCTACGAGCAGTACTTC
cdr3_aa: CASRRGHPSYEQYF

d_call: .
clone_size: few
v_call: TRBV6-2/TRBV6-3
j_call: TRBJ1-1
cdr3_nt: TGTGCCAGCAGTTTCCCCTTGGACAGAGCTTTCTTT
cdr3_aa: CASSFPLDRAFF

d_call: .
clone_size: few
v_call: TRBV6-1
j_call: TRBJ1-5
cdr3_nt: TGTGCCAGCAGTGATCCGGTCGTTAGCAATCAGCCCCAGCATTTT
cdr3_aa: CASSDPVVSNQPQHF

d_call: TRBD2
clone_size: few
v_call: TRBV29-1
j_call: TRBJ2-1
cdr3_nt: TGCATCTATGGGACCGGGACTAGCGAGAAATACTCCTACAATGAGCAGTTCTTC
cdr3_aa: CIYGTGTSEKYSYNEQFF

d_call: TRBD2
clone_size: many
v_call: TRBV12-3/TRBV12-4
j_call: TRBJ2-1
cdr3_nt: TGTGCCAGCAGTTCATCGGGACTAGCGGGAACTGAGCAGTTCTTC
cdr3_aa: CASSSSGLAGTEQFF